This is a list of T cell receptor beta chains from one sample in a study of cytomegalovirus exposure and HLA in healthy donors. Data came from immunoSEQ multiplex PCR; TCRdb stores just in-frame clones and leaves some out. The sample yields tens of thousands of clones, about 71% seen once. Sample: PBMCs. The origin of the receptors is a man aged 55-75 years in good health and CMV-seropositive. The CDR3 runs from the conserved cysteine through the conserved F or W. D genes are given only for firm matches. Size is stated for part of the rows, as once, few or many counts, or as a class when the clone is expanded.

abundance | d_gene | j_gene | v_gene | CDR3aa | CDR3nt
few | . | TRBJ1-1 | TRBV6-1 | CASSYKWSAFF | TGTGCCAGCAGTTACAAGTGGTCAGCTTTCTTT
. | . | TRBJ2-3 | TRBV6-4 | CASSDQKSSFTDTQYF | TGTGCCAGCAGTGACCAAAAAAGTAGTTTCACAGATACGCAGTATTTT
. | . | TRBJ1-4 | TRBV19 | CASKVGRDNEKLFF | TGTGCCAGTAAAGTGGGCAGGGATAATGAAAAACTGTTTTTT
. | . | TRBJ2-3 | TRBV5-1 | CASSFGDSTDTQYF | TGCGCCAGCAGCTTCGGGGATAGCACAGATACGCAGTATTTT
few | TRBD2 | TRBJ2-2 | TRBV5-4 | CASSLRGGGELFF | TGTGCCAGCAGCTTGCGGGGGGGCGGGGAGCTGTTTTTT
. | . | TRBJ1-2 | TRBV4-1 | CASSQEENRNYGYTF | TGCGCCAGCAGCCAAGAAGAAAACAGAAACTATGGCTACACCTTC
once | . | TRBJ1-3 | TRBV6-5 | CASSLDRSSGNTIYF | TGTGCCAGCAGCCTCGACAGGAGCTCTGGAAACACCATATATTTT
few | TRBD2 | TRBJ2-1 | TRBV11-2 | CASSLGGVAGGSYNEQFF | TGTGCCAGCAGCTTAGGGGGGGTAGCGGGAGGGAGCTACAATGAGCAGTTCTTC
few | TRBD1 | TRBJ1-5 | TRBV15 | CATSRDRVIGTGGIQPQHF | TGTGCCACCAGCAGAGATCGAGTGATCGGGACAGGGGGTATTCAGCCCCAGCATTTT
. | . | TRBJ1-1 | TRBV6-1 | CASSEARRVAGASEAFF | TGTGCCAGCAGTGAAGCCCGCAGGGTGGCAGGGGCCAGTGAAGCTTTCTTT
. | . | TRBJ2-5 | TRBV5-1 | CASSLAPGTPGGETQYF | TGCGCCAGCAGCTTGGCCCCCGGGACACCGGGCGGGGAGACCCAGTACTTC
few | TRBD1 | TRBJ1-5 | TRBV6-6 | CASSYGQGSNQPQHF | TGTGCCAGCAGTTACGGACAGGGTAGCAATCAGCCCCAGCATTTT
few | TRBD2 | TRBJ2-7 | TRBV5-4 | CASSTGTNLLYEQYF | TGTGCCAGCAGCACCGGGACTAACCTGCTCTACGAGCAGTACTTC
. | . | TRBJ1-4 | TRBV5-5 | CASSLGPRVTNEKLFF | TGTGCCAGCAGCTTGGGCCCCAGGGTTACTAATGAAAAACTGTTTTTT
. | . | TRBJ2-2 | TRBV6-5 | CASSRVPNTGELFF | TGTGCCAGCAGTCGGGTCCCGAACACCGGGGAGCTGTTTTTT
. | . | TRBJ2-6 | TRBV11-3 | CASSPRPGVGANVLTF | TGTGCCAGCAGCCCTAGACCGGGGGTTGGGGCCAACGTCCTGACTTTC